This TCR beta chain was obtained from a study of tumor-infiltrating lymphocytes in primary liver carcinoma. Germline assignment: CDR1 SEHNR and CDR2 FQNEAQ (reference sequence). The length of the CDR3 is 15 amino acids, counting both ends. A primer in the constant region served to generate TCR beta cDNA from 450 to 600 ng of total RNA. For TCR beta, libraries were produced by three nested multiplex PCR rounds using slightly modified ARM-PCR. The first two PCR rounds used TRBV1-TRBV30 forward primers with a C-beta reverse primer, roughly 11 cycles each. TCRdb called the multiplex PCR reads again in MiXCR, with one record for every CDR3 protein. The repertoire has about 43,000 distinct CDR3 sequences, 65% to 85% of them found once; the top ten carry 15% to 20%. Without any cell sorting, roughly 17-31 mg of bulk tissue yielded co-extracted RNA and DNA. A note on this clonotype: As the CDR3 is not closed by the conserved phenylalanine or tryptophan, this likely results from a read error. The limits of the CDR3 on the DNA are not certain, so only TCRdb's listed CDR3 is given.

Sequenced: liver tumor tissue from sampling region 2. The subset denotes: tumor region T2, inferior pole. This clonotype was sampled from a man between 35 and 55 years old with primary liver carcinoma and hepatitis B virus infection. This chain connects TRBV7-9 to TRBJ2-2; the table assigns TRBD1, which was not confirmed against the DNA. The CDR3: CASSAGTGMAGELFL.